This T cell receptor (beta chain) was recovered during a study of blood T cell repertoires in COVID-19. The CDR3 consists of 15 residues. In germline, CDR1 is SGHTA, CDR2 FQGTGA. Trimming took off 3 bases at V and 1 base at J, with 11 bases between the two ends. Only in-frame clones appear in the TCRdb table, and some are missing; sequencing was by immunoSEQ multiplex PCR. Of 43,000 or so clones listed, just over 85% are singletons. This clonotype was obtained from a man aged 55 to 70 with active COVID-19. The genes are TRBV7-3 and TRBJ2-3, with D tentatively TRBD2 (5 bases). The sequenced material came from peripheral blood. The CDR3 bases are TGTGCCAGCAGCTTCGATAGCGTGGGCACAGATACGCAGTATTTT. As protein: CASSFDSVGTDTQYF.